These 14 T cell receptor beta chains share one sample of origin, sequenced in a study of early T cells in non-severe SARS-CoV-2 infection. TCRdb re-called the 5' RACE reads through MiXCR, storing one row per CDR3 protein. The table has about 26,000 distinct CDR3 sequences, roughly 5% seen once. The sample was whole blood. The receptors derive from an adult who was a healthcare worker with PCR-confirmed SARS-CoV-2 infection or an uninfected control (not recorded which).

This clonotype was recorded many times. V gene TRBV27 combines with J gene TRBJ2-6; possible D gene TRBD2, 7 bases. V lost 1 base and J 3 bases, leaving 13 bases between the germline ends. The germline V gene has CDR1 MNHEY and CDR2 SMNVEV (reference sequence). The CDR3 runs 17 residues. The CDR3 coding sequence is TGTGCCAGCAGTTTATTTCGGGGGGCGCATGGGGCCAACGTCCTGACTTTC. Encoded protein: CASSLFRGAHGANVLTF. The complete variable domain, with remaining parts taken from reference TRBV27 and TRBJ2-6, reads EAQVTQNPRYLITVTGKKLTVTCSQNMNHEYMSWYRQDPGLGLRQIYYSMNVEVTDKGDVPEGYKVSRKEKRNFPLILESPSPNQTSLYFCASSLFRGAHGANVLTFGAGSRLTVL.

This clonotype was counted ten times or more. This chain joins TRBV24-1 and TRBJ2-1; the match to TRBD1 covers 9 bases. Trimming cost V 3 bases and J 2 bases; bases outside gene matches: 7. CDR3 size: 17 residues. Germline loops: CDR1 KGHDR, CDR2 SFDVKD. In DNA form, the CDR3 reads TGTGCCACCAGTGATGTCCCGGGACAGGGAACCTACAATGAGCAGTTCTTC. Encoded protein: CATSDVPGQGTYNEQFF.

The chain combines TRBV21-1 with TRBJ1-6; the table names TRBD1, a call not compared with the DNA. TRBV21-1 is a pseudogene. CDR3 size: 17 residues. In DNA, the CDR3 is TGTGCCAGCAGCAAAGGCGCCTATACAGGGCTCAATTCACCCCTCCACTTT. Translated, it gives CASSKGAYTGLNSPLHF.

This clonotype appeared many times. The DNA for the CDR3 is TGTGCCAGCAGCCCGGTCGGGGTCATCTATGGCTACACCTTC. Amino acid sequence: CASSPVGVIYGYTF. The V gene is TRBV28, the J gene TRBJ1-2; D ambiguous. The V end was cut by 6 bases, the J end by 4 bases, with 15 bases between. CDR1 is MDHEN, CDR2 SYDVKM, per germline. The CDR3 loop spans 14 amino acids.

At least ten counts were recorded for this clonotype. The V gene is TRBV7-2, the J gene TRBJ2-7; 7 bases match TRBD2. There are 14 residues in the CDR3. CDR1 SGHTA and CDR2 FQGNSA come from the germline V gene. Trimming removed 5 bases from V and 0 bases from J; junction bases left unmatched: 4. DNA for the CDR3: TGTGCCAGCAGCATTAGCGGGTCCTCCTACGAGCAGTACTTC. This encodes CASSISGSSYEQYF.

This clonotype was seen many times. The rearrangement joins TRBV20-1 to TRBJ2-3; D possibly matches TRBD1 or TRBD2 (6 bases each). In germline, CDR1 is DFQATT, CDR2 SNEGSKA (reference sequence). The CDR3 sequence is 19 residues long. Trimming left V 0 bases short and J 2 bases short, with 24 bases between. The CDR3 DNA reads as TGCAGTGCTAGAGATCGAAGAGGGGGGAGAGTTGAGAACACAGATACGCAGTATTTT. Amino acids: CSARDRRGGRVENTDTQYF.

This clonotype has at least ten counts. J is TRBJ2-3 and V is TRBV29-1; no clear D gene. The CDR3 has 14 amino acids. CDR1 is SQVTM, CDR2 ANQGSEA, per germline. V lost 5 bases and J 2 bases, leaving 14 bases between the germline ends. DNA for the CDR3: TGCAGCGTTTCGCCGGGCCTAGACACAGATACGCAGTATTTT. Translated, it gives CSVSPGLDTDTQYF.

The J gene is TRBJ2-1, the V gene TRBV7-9; TRBD2 matches 9 bases. V lost 2 bases, J lost 5 bases, and 4 bases stayed unmatched. The CDR3 spans 15 residues. Germline values: CDR1 SEHNR, CDR2 FQNEAQ (reference sequence). Here the CDR3 reads CASSLIPSGNNEQFF. For the CDR3, the DNA is TGTGCCAGCAGCTTAATCCCTAGCGGGAACAATGAGCAGTTCTTC.

This clonotype was seen repeatedly, ten times or more. This chain uses TRBV12-3 or TRBV12-4 with TRBJ2-7, with TRBD2 identical over 9 bases. The CDR3 runs to 15 residues. The V gene end was trimmed by 3 bases and the J gene end by 3 bases; junction bases not matched to a gene: 6. The CDR3 DNA reads as TGTGCCAGCAGTTTCAGCGGGAGGCCGGTCTACGAGCAGTACTTC. Translation gives CASSFSGRPVYEQYF.

This clonotype appeared many times. This chain joins TRBV5-1 and TRBJ2-2; D gene ambiguous. Trimming took 1 base from V and 1 from J, leaving 11 bases between them. The CDR3 spans 16 residues. Germline lookup yields CDR1 SGHRS and CDR2 YFSETQ. The DNA of the CDR3 is TGCGCCAGCAGCTTGTTTCCCAGACGGAACACCGGGGAGCTGTTTTTT. Its protein product is CASSLFPRRNTGELFF.

There are a few counts of this clonotype. J is TRBJ2-3 and V is TRBV20-1, with TRBD2 as a possible D gene (5 bases). Trimming took 5 bases from V and 9 from J, leaving 12 bases between them. The CDR3 is made up of 11 amino acids. Germline CDR1 DFQATT, CDR2 SNEGSKA (reference sequence). CDR3 in amino acids: CSAQLQRTQYF. CDR3 coding DNA: TGCAGTGCTCAACTACAGCGGACGCAGTATTTT.

This clonotype was seen ten or more times. The rearrangement uses TRBV7-3 and TRBJ2-6; D remains ambiguous. Germline CDR1 is SGHTA and CDR2 is FQGTGA. This CDR3 has 13 residues. Trimming removed 5 bases from V and 1 base from J, with 3 bases in between. CDR3 DNA: TGTGCCAGCAGCCCTTCTGGGGCCAACGTCCTGACTTTC. This encodes CASSPSGANVLTF.

The table lists this clonotype with many counts. V is TRBV11-2 and J is TRBJ2-1; D unclear. The CDR3 loop spans 16 amino acids. Germline assignment: CDR1 SGHAT and CDR2 FQNNGV. The germline V and J ends were trimmed by 1 base and 9 bases, with 19 bases remaining between them. The CDR3 loop reads CASSLAAGHRAVEQFF. The CDR3 nucleotides read TGTGCCAGCAGCTTAGCAGCTGGTCATCGTGCGGTTGAGCAGTTCTTC.

The table lists this clonotype with many counts. The chain has TRBV28 and TRBJ2-3; D unresolved. V gave up 6 bases and J gave up 2 bases, with 6 bases separating them. This CDR3 spans 12 amino acids. Germline CDR1 MDHEN, CDR2 SYDVKM. CDR3 residues: CASRRTTDTQYF. Written as DNA, the CDR3 is TGTGCCAGCAGGCGCACCACAGATACGCAGTATTTT. The entire variable domain, with the rest obtained from reference TRBV28 and TRBJ2-3, is as follows: DVKVTQSSRYLVKRTGEKVFLECVQDMDHENMFWYRQDPGLGLRLIYFSYDVKMKEKGDIPEGYSVSREKKERFSLILESASTNQTSMYLCASRRTTDTQYFGPGTRLTVL.